This TCR beta chain was documented in a study of blood T cells in healthy people across ages. The CDR3 runs to 14 residues. The V end was cut by 1 base, the J end by 4 bases, with 8 bases between. CDR1 is SGHRS, CDR2 YFSETQ, per germline. Primers used in a second PCR of roughly 6 to 11 cycles were a sample-barcoded 5' primer and a J-beta primer mix. TCRdb re-derived calls from the 5' RACE reads in MiXCR, one entry per CDR3 protein. This table holds about 640,000 distinct CDR3 sequences, about 54% found once. Turning to this clonotype: Antigen specificity is unknown.

Points from the study as a whole: Roughly linearly, TCR beta diversity per million T cells fell as age increased.

The sample consisted of blood. This chain connects TRBV5-1 to TRBJ2-2, with a tentative D call TRBD1 (5 bases). The TCR comes from a man aged 60 to 75 in good health. The CDR3 protein is CASSLSQGTGELFF. The CDR3 DNA sequence: TGCGCCAGCAGCTTGTCCCAGGGCACCGGGGAGCTGTTTTTT. Complete variable domain (other parts from reference TRBV5-1 and TRBJ2-2): KAGVTQTPRYLIKTRGQQVTLSCSPISGHRSVSWYQQTPGQGLQFLFEYFSETQRNKGNFPGRFSGRQFSNSRSEMNVSTLELGDSALYLCASSLSQGTGELFFGEGSRLTVL.